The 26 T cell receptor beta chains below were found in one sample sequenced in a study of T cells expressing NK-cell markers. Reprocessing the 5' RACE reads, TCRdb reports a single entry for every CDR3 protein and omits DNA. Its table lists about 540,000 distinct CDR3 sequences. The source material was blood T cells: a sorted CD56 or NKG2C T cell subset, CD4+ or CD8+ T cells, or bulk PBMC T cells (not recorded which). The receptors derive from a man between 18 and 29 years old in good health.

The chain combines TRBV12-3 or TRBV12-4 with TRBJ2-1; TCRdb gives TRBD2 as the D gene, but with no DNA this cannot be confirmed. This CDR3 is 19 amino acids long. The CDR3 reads CASSLRPLLTSGSGNEQFF.

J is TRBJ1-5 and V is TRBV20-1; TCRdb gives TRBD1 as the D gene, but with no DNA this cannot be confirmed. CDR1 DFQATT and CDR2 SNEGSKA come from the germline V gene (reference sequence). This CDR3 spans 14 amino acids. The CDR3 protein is CSARVLAGNQPQHF.

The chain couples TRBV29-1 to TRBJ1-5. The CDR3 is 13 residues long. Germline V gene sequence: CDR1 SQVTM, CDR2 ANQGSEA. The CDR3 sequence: CSAQRQYDQPQHF.

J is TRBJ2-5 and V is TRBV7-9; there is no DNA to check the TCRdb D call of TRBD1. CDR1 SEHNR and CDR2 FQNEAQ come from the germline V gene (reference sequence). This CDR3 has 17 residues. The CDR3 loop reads CASSLSGALRLKETQYF.

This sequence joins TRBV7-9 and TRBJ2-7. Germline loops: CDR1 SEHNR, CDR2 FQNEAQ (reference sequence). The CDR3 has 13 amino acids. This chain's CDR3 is CASSQDHRYEQYF. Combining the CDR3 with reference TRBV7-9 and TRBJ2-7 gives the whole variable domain DTGVSQNPRHKITKRGQNVTFRCDPISEHNRLYWYRQTLGQGPEFLTYFQNEAQLEKSRLLSDRFSAERPKGSFSTLEIQRTEQGDSAMYLCASSQDHRYEQYFGPGTRLTVT.

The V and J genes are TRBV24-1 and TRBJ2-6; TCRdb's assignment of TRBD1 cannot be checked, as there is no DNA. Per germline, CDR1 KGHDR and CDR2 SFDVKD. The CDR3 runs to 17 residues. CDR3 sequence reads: CATSGRDSDSGANVLTF.

CDR3 sequence: CSVDSQGVTQYF. The chain has TRBV29-1 and TRBJ2-3; without DNA, the TCRdb call of TRBD1 cannot be checked. The CDR3 is 12 residues long. In germline, CDR1 is SQVTM, CDR2 ANQGSEA.

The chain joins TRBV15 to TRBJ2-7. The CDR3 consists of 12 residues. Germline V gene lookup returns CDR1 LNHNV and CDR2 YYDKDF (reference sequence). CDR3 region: CATSIPRLEQYF.

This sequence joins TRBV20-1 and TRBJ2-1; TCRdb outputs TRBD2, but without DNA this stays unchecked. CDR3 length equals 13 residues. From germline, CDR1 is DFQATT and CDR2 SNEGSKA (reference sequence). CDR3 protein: CSARQTSFHEQFF.

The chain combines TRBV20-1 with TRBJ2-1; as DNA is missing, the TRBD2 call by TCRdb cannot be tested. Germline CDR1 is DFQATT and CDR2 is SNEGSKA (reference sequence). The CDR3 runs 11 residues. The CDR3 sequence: CSGDFPYEQFF.

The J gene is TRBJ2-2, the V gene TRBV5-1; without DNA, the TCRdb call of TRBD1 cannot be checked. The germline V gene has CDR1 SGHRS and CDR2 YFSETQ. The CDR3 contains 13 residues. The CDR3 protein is CASSSWGAGELFF.

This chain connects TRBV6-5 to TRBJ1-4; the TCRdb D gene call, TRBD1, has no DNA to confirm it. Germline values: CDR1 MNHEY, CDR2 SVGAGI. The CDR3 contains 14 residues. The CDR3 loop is CASSYSGQVEKLFF.

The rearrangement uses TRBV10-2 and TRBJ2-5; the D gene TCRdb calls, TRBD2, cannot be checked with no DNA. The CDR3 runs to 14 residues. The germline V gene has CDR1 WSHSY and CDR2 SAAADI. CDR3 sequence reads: CASTLAGVVETQYF.

The CDR3 spells CASSQEGTPNYGYTF. V gene TRBV4-3 combines with J gene TRBJ1-2; TCRdb calls TRBD1, which cannot be checked without DNA. This CDR3 region has 15 residues. Germline V gene data show CDR1 as LGHNA and CDR2 as YSLEER.

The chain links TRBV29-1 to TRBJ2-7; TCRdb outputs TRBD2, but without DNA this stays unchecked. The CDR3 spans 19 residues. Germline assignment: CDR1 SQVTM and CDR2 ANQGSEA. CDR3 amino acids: CSVKLSRVGTSGSSYEQYF.

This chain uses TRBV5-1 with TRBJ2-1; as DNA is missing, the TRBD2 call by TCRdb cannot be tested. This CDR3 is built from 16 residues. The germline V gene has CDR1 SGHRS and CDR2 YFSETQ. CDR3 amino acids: CASSAGLAGPNNEQFF.

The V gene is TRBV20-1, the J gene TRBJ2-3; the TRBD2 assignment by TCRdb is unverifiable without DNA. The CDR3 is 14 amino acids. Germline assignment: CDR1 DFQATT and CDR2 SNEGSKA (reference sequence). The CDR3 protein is CSASGGDSTDTQYF.

The chain's CDR3 is CASSPLREGEAFF. The rearrangement joins TRBV4-1 to TRBJ1-1. Germline V gives CDR1 MGHRA, CDR2 YSYEKL. CDR3 length equals 13 residues.

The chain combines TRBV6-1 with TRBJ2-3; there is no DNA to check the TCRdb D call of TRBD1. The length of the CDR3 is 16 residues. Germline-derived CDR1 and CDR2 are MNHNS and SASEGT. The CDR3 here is CASSQRQDRYTDTQYF.

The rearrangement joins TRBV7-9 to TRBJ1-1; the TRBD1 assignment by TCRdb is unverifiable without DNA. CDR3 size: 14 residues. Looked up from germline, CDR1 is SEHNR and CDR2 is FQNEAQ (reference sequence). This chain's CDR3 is CASSLAGAVTEAFF.

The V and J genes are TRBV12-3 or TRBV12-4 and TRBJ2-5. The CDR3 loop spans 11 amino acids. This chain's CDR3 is CASGRSETQYF.

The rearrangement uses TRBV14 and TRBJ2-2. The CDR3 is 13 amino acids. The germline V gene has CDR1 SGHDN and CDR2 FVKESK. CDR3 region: CASGTWDTGELFF.

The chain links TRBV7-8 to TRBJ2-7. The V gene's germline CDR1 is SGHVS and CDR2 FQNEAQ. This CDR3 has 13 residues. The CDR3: CASSSGGVVEQYF.

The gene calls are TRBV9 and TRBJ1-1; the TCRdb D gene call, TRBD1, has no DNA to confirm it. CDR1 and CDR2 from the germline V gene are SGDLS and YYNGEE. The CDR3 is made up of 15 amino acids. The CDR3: CASSVDVGGNTEAFF.

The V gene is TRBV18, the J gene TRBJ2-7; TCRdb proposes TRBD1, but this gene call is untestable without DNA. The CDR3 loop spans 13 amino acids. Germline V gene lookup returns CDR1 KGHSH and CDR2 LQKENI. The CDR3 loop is CASSPDSNPEQYF. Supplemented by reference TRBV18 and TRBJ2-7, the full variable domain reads NAGVMQNPRHLVRRRGQEARLRCSPMKGHSHVYWYRQLPEEGLKFMVYLQKENIIDESGMPKERFSAEFPKEGPSILRIQQVVRGDSAAYFCASSPDSNPEQYFGPGTRLTVT.

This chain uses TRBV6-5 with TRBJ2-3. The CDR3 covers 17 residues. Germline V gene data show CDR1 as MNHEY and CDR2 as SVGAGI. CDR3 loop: CASSYSSSGLSTDTQYF.